Listed below are T cell receptor beta chains from one sample, sequenced in a study of blood T cell repertoires in COVID-19. Using immunoSEQ multiplex PCR, the repertoire was profiled, and TCRdb retains in-frame clones only, with some absent. The repertoire consists of about 270,000 clones, with about 88% occurring once and the leading ten covering around 3%. Material: PBMCs or T cells enriched from blood (not recorded which). These receptors were obtained from a woman aged 45-59 years who had recovered from COVID-19. The CDR3 runs from the conserved cysteine through the conserved F or W. A D gene is named only where the DNA matches it firmly. Rows may omit the clone size; those that give it use once, few, many or a size class.

v_call	cdr3_length	clone_size	d_call	j_call	cdr3_nt	cdr3_aa
TRBV29-1	15	.	TRBD1	TRBJ1-2	TGCAGCGTTGAAGTGGGGGGGACAGGGGTCCATGGCTACACCTTC	CSVEVGGTGVHGYTF
TRBV5-1	14	.	TRBD1	TRBJ1-2	TGCGCCAGCAGCTTGACAGGGGGCTTTTATGGCTACACCTTC	CASSLTGGFYGYTF
TRBV4-3	13	.	.	TRBJ1-1	TGCGCCAGCAGCCGGAACACAGGGATTGAAGCTTTCTTT	CASSRNTGIEAFF
TRBV14	14	.	.	TRBJ1-2	TGTGCCAGCAGCCAGACGGGTCTCTCCTATGGCTACACCTTC	CASSQTGLSYGYTF
TRBV14	13	.	.	TRBJ1-2	TGTGCCAGCAGCCAACAGTATAACTATGGCTACACCTTC	CASSQQYNYGYTF
TRBV9	14	.	.	TRBJ1-1	TGTGCCAGCAGCCAGGGTTTAGGGAACACTGAAGCTTTCTTT	CASSQGLGNTEAFF
TRBV7-6	15	once	.	TRBJ2-1	TGTGCCAGCAGCTTAGCTAAGGGGGAGGGCCATGAGCAGTTCTTC	CASSLAKGEGHEQFF
TRBV5-6	12	.	.	TRBJ1-2	TGTGCCAGCAGCTCTGGGACATATGGCTACACCTTC	CASSSGTYGYTF
TRBV28	19	.	TRBD2	TRBJ2-7	TGTGCCAGCAGTTCCGGTCCCGGGACTAGCGCGAGAGCGTCCTACGAGCAGTACTTC	CASSSGPGTSARASYEQYF
TRBV24-1	11	.	.	TRBJ1-1	TGTGCCACCTCCAAGGGGACTGAAGCTTTCTTT	CATSKGTEAFF